This record looks at one T cell receptor (beta chain) sequence and its context. Antigen unknown. This specimen belongs to a study of cytomegalovirus exposure and HLA in healthy donors. Amplification used 60 Vbeta primers and 13 Jbeta primers. Sequencing was performed with immunoSEQ multiplex PCR; in TCRdb, only in-frame clones are kept and a portion is missing. The sample table sets out about 130,000 clones. General observations from the study: TCR beta chains numbering some 160 were designated cytomegalovirus-associated. Common viral pathogens were later found to be apparently linked to several of the most significant clusters.

As for the donors, each was a healthy bone marrow donor. The CDR3 length is 15 residues. CDR1 is SNHLY and CDR2 is FYNNEI in the germline V gene. The germline V and J ends were trimmed by 4 bases and 8 bases, with 17 bases remaining between them. The sequenced sample consisted of PBMCs. The clonotype comes from a man in his late teens or twenties in good health and CMV-seronegative. The rearrangement uses TRBV2 and TRBJ1-4, with D maybe TRBD1 (5 bases). The CDR3 loop is CASSAARGSLEKLFF. CDR3 in DNA: TGTGCCAGCAGTGCAGCTAGGGGCTCACTAGAAAAACTGTTTTTT.